This TCR beta chain appears in the sequencing data of a study of beta chain features in type 1 diabetes. Study details: Age, gender and cell yields were alike across patients and healthy donors. Cells sorted and examined across all samples totaled 85 million to 110 million.

Expressed TCRB transcripts were sequenced because the isolated RNA had all been reverse transcribed beforehand. Only in-frame clones appear in the TCRdb table, and some are missing; sequencing was by immunoSEQ multiplex PCR. The sample lists a few hundred thousand clones, over 8.5% seen once, with under 0.035% in the top ten. V gave up 0 bases and J gave up 5 bases; unmatched junction bases: 1. CDR1 SGHRS and CDR2 YFSETQ come from the germline V gene. The CDR3 is made up of 14 amino acids. Each of the CD4+ naive, central memory, regulatory and stem cell-like memory populations was sorted via CD45RO/CCR7/CD25/CD127/CD95/CD27. This clone was detected only a few times. Its antigen is still unknown. Study findings and constraints: TCRB repertoires of naive, central memory and Treg cells appeared more similar among patients than among healthy donors.

The specimen sequenced was naive CD4+ T cells from blood. This chain uses TRBV5-1 with TRBJ2-1; 8 bases are shared with TRBD2. This sequence was found in a woman aged 18-35 years in good health. The DNA of the CDR3 is TGCGCCAGCAGCTTGGGTAGCGGGGACAATGAGCAGTTCTTC. Protein product: CASSLGSGDNEQFF. The full variable domain, rest sourced from reference TRBV5-1 and TRBJ2-1, is KAGVTQTPRYLIKTRGQQVTLSCSPISGHRSVSWYQQTPGQGLQFLFEYFSETQRNKGNFPGRFSGRQFSNSRSEMNVSTLELGDSALYLCASSLGSGDNEQFFGPGTRLTVL.